This T cell receptor (beta chain) was recorded in a study of PD-1 blockade in mismatch repair-deficient tumors. Study-level information: Patients had about eleven mismatch repair-deficient cancer types and were previously treated and progressing.

The TCR-sequenced patients were a few responders to pembrolizumab. The germline gives CDR1 SGHTA, CDR2 FQGNSA. Trimming took 5 bases from V and 0 from J, leaving 13 bases between them. The CDR3 sequence is 15 residues long. Sequencing was performed with immunoSEQ multiplex PCR; in TCRdb, only in-frame clones are kept and a portion is missing. Among roughly 40,000 clones listed, about 88% were seen once. The source of this sequence is an adult with mismatch repair-deficient cancer. The chain couples TRBV7-2 to TRBJ1-1; D is perhaps TRBD1 (6 bases). The material sequenced was peripheral blood, taken about 81 weeks after starting pembrolizumab. The CDR3, as DNA: TGTGCCAGCAGCCGACAGGTCGGCATGAACACTGAAGCTTTCTTT. Protein sequence: CASSRQVGMNTEAFF.